This T cell receptor beta chain was sequenced for a study of blood T cell repertoires in COVID-19. About the study: The United States, Italy and Spain supplied acute and convalescent COVID-19 samples. Nucleic acid was either cDNA or gDNA, and it came from T cells, B-cell-depleted T cells, or PBMCs.

Methods used by the authors: Researchers report that nucleated cell counts were estimated from reference gene primer amplification. Only in-frame clones appear in the TCRdb table, and some are missing; sequencing was by immunoSEQ multiplex PCR. V and J calls and clone size are as listed in that table; D and trimming were resolved from the DNA. The top ten hold more than 5.5% of the sample, which has some 240,000 clones, roughly nine tenths seen once. The CDR3 runs 13 residues. The V and J ends lost 7 bases and 1 base respectively, with 10 bases between them. From germline, CDR1 is MNHNY and CDR2 SVGAGI (reference sequence).

Sequenced: peripheral blood. The chain links TRBV6-6 to TRBJ1-2; no definite D call. The sequence was collected from a man aged 55 to 69 who had recovered from COVID-19. Here the CDR3 reads CASIRQNNYGYTF. The CDR3 DNA sequence: TGTGCCAGCATCCGACAAAATAACTATGGCTACACCTTC.